Below, 7 T cell receptor beta chains from the same sample are listed, as sequenced in a study of blood T cell repertoires in COVID-19. The method was immunoSEQ multiplex PCR; TCRdb's version includes in-frame clones alone and lacks a portion of them. The sample lists 430,000 or so clones, 88% occurring once. Source material: PBMCs or T cells enriched from blood (not recorded which). The receptor source for this set is a woman aged 35 to 49 who had recovered from COVID-19.

This clone was found once. V and J are TRBV28 and TRBJ2-3, with D tentatively TRBD2 (5 bases). CDR1 is MDHEN, CDR2 SYDVKM, per germline. The CDR3 is made up of 11 amino acids. V was clipped by 5 bases and J by 6 bases, with 6 bases between them. The CDR3 reads CASSVADTQYF. CDR3 nucleotide sequence: TGTGCCAGCAGTGTAGCGGATACGCAGTATTTT.

The chain recombines TRBV30 with TRBJ2-5; possibly TRBD2 for D (5 bases). The CDR3 covers 12 residues. V dropped 2 bases and J dropped 3 bases, with 7 bases sitting between them. CDR1 GTSNPN and CDR2 SVGIG come from the germline V gene (reference sequence). Here the CDR3 DNA reads TGTGCCTGGAGTCGGGGTAAAGAGACCCAGTACTTC. Encoded protein: CAWSRGKETQYF.

The chain couples TRBV2 to TRBJ1-5, with 7 bases lining up with TRBD1. CDR1 is SNHLY and CDR2 is FYNNEI in the germline V gene. This CDR3 is built from 16 residues. With 3 bases clipped from V and 2 bases from J, the junction kept 7 bases outside the gene matches. The CDR3 reads CASSDDRTGGNQPQHF. DNA for the CDR3: TGTGCCAGCAGTGATGACCGGACAGGAGGCAATCAGCCCCAGCATTTT.

The V gene is TRBV5-1, the J gene TRBJ2-7; TRBD1 matches 8 bases. With V trimmed by 5 bases and J by 3 bases, 7 bases remained unmatched. Per the germline V gene, CDR1 is SGHRS and CDR2 is YFSETQ. The CDR3 loop spans 14 amino acids. The CDR3 here is CASRPGQDNYEQYF. CDR3 nucleotides: TGCGCCAGCAGACCGGGACAGGATAACTACGAGCAGTACTTC.

V is TRBV18 and J is TRBJ1-1; D is ambiguous. The length of the CDR3 is 16 residues. V dropped 0 bases and J dropped 1 base, with 12 bases sitting between them. The germline gives CDR1 KGHSH, CDR2 LQKENI. CDR3 bases: TGTGCCAGCTCACCACCCTCGGTCGGGGAGAACACTGAAGCTTTCTTT. As protein: CASSPPSVGENTEAFF.

This clone was counted a few times. The gene calls are TRBV19 and TRBJ1-2, with 8 bases fitting TRBD1. Germline loops: CDR1 LNHDA, CDR2 SQIVND (reference sequence). J was trimmed by 4 bases and V by 7 bases; bases with no gene match: 5. CDR3 size: 13 residues. The CDR3 bases are TGTGCCAGTACCAGGGGGCAGGGCTATGGCTACACCTTC. It encodes CASTRGQGYGYTF.

This clone was counted a single time. This sequence joins TRBV4-1 and TRBJ1-5, with TRBD1 matching over 9 bases. V lost 2 bases, J lost 6 bases, and 14 bases stayed unmatched. The germline V gene has CDR1 MGHRA and CDR2 YSYEKL. CDR3 size: 18 residues. This chain's CDR3 is CASSQRTPGQGTSQPQHF. In DNA form, the CDR3 reads TGCGCCAGCAGCCAACGTACTCCGGGACAGGGTACGAGTCAGCCCCAGCATTTT.